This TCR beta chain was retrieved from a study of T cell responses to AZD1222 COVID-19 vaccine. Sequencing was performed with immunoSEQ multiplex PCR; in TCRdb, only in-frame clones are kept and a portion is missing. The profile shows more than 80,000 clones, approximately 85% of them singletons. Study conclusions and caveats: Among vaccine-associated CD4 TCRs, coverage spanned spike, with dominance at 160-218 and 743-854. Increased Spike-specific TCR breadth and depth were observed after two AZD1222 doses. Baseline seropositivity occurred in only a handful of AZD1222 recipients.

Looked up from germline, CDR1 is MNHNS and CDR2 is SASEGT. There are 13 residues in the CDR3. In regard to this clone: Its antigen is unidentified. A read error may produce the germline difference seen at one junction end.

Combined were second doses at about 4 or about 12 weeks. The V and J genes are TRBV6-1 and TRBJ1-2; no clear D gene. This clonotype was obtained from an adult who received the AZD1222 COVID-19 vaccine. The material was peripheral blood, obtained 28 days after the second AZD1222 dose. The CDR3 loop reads CASREGLYYGYTF. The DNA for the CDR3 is TGTGCCAGCAGGGAAGGGTTGTACTATGGCTACACCTTC.